This T cell receptor beta chain originates from a study of somatic mutations in cytotoxic T cells in rheumatoid arthritis. This clone is termed medium-sized. Its matching antigen is unknown. Study-wide findings and caveats: Patients with rheumatoid arthritis did not differ significantly from age-matched healthy controls in CD8+ T-cell clonality. It was in rheumatoid arthritis patients, but not in healthy controls, that CD8+ clonality increased with age.

V shed 4 bases and J shed 0 bases, with 13 bases lying between them. The germline V gene has CDR1 MNHEY and CDR2 SMNVEV (reference sequence). The CDR3 has 16 residues. As healthy controls, the study included blood donors who had a median age of about 60 years (range about 20-80) and were more than 45% female. The CD4+ and CD8+ fractions came from positive magnetic bead selection and were purity-checked by flow cytometry. The method was immunoSEQ multiplex PCR; TCRdb's version includes in-frame clones alone and lacks a portion of them. The sample records about 10,000 clones, 65% to 85% being singletons.

This sequence was found in a woman aged 45-59 years in good health. The sample taken for sequencing was CD8+ T cells sorted from blood. This chain uses TRBV27 with TRBJ1-3; D call uncertain. CDR3 residues: CASSSRRPGSGNTIYF. The CDR3 DNA sequence: TGTGCCAGCAGTTCCCGACGGCCAGGCTCTGGAAACACCATATATTTT.